This T cell receptor beta chain was recovered during a study of blood T cell repertoires in COVID-19. Across the whole study: COVID-19 samples from acute and convalescent phases originated in the United States, Italy and Spain. In each case, the material was cDNA or gDNA derived from T cells, B-cell-depleted T cells, or PBMCs.

Of note for this clone: The junction departs from germline at one end; a sequencing error may be responsible.

Study processing details: It was from reference gene primer amplification that nucleated cell counts were estimated. TCRdb keeps only in-frame clones here, not all; method: immunoSEQ multiplex PCR. V, J and clone size are taken as reported in that table, and D and trimming were inferred from the DNA itself. This sample carries 130,000 to 150,000 clones, roughly three quarters of them seen once, and the ten largest clones take 5%. Germline CDR1 SEHNR, CDR2 FQNEAQ (reference sequence). The CDR3 spans 8 residues. This clonotype was obtained from a woman aged 65 to 85 with COVID-19, enrolled during active disease. The source material was peripheral blood. This chain links TRBV7-9 with TRBJ2-3; maybe TRBD2 (5 bases). CDR3 coding DNA: TGTGCCAGCAGCCCGGGGAATTTT. Protein product: CASSPGNF.